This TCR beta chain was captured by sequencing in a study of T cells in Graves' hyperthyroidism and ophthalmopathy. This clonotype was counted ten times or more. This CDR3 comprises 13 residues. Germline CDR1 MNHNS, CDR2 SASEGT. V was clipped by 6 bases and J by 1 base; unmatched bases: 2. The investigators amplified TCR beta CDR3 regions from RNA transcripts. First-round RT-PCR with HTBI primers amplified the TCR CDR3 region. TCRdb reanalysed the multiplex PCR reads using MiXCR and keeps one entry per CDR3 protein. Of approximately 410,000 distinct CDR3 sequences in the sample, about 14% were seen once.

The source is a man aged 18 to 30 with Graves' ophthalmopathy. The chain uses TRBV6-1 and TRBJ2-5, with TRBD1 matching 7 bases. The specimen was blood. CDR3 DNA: TGTGCCAGCAGCAACAGGGGCCAAGAGACCCAGTACTTC. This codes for CASSNRGQETQYF.